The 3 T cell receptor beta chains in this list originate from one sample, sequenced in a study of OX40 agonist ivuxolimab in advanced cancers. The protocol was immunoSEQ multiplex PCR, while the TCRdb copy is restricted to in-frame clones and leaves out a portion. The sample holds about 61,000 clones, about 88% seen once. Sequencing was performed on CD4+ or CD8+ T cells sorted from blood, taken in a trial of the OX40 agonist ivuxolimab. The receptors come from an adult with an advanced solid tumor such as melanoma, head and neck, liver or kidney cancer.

CDR3 residues: CASSSGLGRMNQPQHF. CDR3 bases: TGTGCCAGCAGCTCGGGTCTCGGACGGATGAATCAGCCCCAGCATTTT. The chain couples TRBV7-2 to TRBJ1-5; no definite D call. CDR1 and CDR2 from the germline V gene are SGHTA and FQGNSA. V lost 4 bases, J lost 4 bases, and 17 bases lay in between. CDR3 length: 16 amino acids.

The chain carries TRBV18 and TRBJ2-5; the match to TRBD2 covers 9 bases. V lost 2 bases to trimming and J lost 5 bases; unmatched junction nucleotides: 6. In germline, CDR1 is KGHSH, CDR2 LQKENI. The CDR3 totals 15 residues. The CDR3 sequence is CASSPGLAGKETQYF. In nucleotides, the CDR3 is TGTGCCAGCTCACCAGGGCTAGCGGGGAAGGAGACCCAGTACTTC.

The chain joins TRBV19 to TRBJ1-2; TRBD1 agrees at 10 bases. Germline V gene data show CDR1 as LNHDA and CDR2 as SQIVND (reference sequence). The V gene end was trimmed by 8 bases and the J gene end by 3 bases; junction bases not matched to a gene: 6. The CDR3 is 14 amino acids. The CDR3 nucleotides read TGTGCCAGTTCCCGGACAGGGGGAGACTATGGCTACACCTTC. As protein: CASSRTGGDYGYTF.